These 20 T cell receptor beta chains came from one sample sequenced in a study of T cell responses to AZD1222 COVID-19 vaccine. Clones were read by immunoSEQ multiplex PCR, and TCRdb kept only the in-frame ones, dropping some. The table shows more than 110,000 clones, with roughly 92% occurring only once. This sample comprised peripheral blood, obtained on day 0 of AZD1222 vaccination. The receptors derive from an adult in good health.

The CDR3 region has the DNA TGTGCCAGCAGCCAGGGACTAGCGGGGCTCACAGATACGCAGTATTTT. This sequence encodes CASSQGLAGLTDTQYF. This sequence joins TRBV7-9 and TRBJ2-3; TRBD2 matches at 13 bases. Per the germline V gene, CDR1 is SEHNR and CDR2 is FQNEAQ (reference sequence). The V and J ends lost 5 bases and 2 bases, in that order; junction bases with no gene match: 4. CDR3 length: 16 amino acids.

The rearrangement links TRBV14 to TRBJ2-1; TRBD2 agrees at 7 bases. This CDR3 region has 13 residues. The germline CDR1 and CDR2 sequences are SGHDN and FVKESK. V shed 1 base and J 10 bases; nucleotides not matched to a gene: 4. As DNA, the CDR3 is TGTGCCAGCAGCCAAGCGGGGGGAATCGAGCAGTTCTTC. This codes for CASSQAGGIEQFF.

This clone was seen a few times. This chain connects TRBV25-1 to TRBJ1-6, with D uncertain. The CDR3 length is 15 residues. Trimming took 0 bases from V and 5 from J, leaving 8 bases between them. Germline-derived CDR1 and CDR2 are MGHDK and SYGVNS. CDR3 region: CASSEYGGDNSPLHF. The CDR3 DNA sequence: TGTGCCAGCAGTGAATATGGCGGGGATAATTCACCCCTCCACTTT.

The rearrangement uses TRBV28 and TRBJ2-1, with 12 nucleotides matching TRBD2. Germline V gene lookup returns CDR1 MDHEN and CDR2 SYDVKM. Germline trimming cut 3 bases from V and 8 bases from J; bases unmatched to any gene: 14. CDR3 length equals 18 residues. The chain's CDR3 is CASSFGLLAGGPGDEQFF. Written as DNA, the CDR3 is TGTGCCAGCAGTTTTGGCCTCCTAGCGGGAGGGCCGGGGGATGAGCAGTTCTTC.

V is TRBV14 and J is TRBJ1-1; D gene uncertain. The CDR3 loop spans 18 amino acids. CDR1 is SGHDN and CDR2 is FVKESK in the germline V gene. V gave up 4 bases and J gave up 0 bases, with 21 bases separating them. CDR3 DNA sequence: TGTGCCAGCAGCCTCATAAAGTCCCCCGTGGATCTGAACACTGAAGCTTTCTTT. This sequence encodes CASSLIKSPVDLNTEAFF.

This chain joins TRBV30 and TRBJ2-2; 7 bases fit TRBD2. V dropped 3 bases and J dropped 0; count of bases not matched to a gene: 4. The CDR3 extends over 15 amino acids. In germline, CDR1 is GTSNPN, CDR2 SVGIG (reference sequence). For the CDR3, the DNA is TGTGCCTGGAGAAAGGGGACTACGAACACCGGGGAGCTGTTTTTT. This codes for CAWRKGTTNTGELFF.

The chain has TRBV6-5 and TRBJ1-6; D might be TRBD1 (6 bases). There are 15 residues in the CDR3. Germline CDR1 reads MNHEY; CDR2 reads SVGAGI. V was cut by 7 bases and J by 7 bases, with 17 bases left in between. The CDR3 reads CASTLFGTTNSPLHF. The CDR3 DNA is TGTGCCAGCACCCTATTCGGGACAACGAATTCACCCCTCCACTTT.

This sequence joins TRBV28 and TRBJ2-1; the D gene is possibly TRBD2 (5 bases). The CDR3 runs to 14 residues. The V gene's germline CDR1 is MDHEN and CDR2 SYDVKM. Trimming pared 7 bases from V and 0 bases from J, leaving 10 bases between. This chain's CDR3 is CASTRDSSYNEQFF. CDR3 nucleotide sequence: TGTGCCAGCACACGGGATAGCTCCTACAATGAGCAGTTCTTC.

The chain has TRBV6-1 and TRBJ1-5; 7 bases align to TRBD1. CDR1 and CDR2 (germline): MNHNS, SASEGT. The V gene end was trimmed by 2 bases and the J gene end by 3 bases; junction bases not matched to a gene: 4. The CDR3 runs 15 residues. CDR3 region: CASSERDSPNQPQHF. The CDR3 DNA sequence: TGTGCCAGCAGTGAAAGGGACAGCCCCAATCAGCCCCAGCATTTT.

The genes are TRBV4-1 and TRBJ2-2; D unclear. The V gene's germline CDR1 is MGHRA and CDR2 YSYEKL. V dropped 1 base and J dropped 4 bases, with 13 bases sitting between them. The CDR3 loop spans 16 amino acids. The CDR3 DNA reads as TGCGCCAGCAGCCAAGGGCCAGGCCCCTCCACCGGGGAGCTGTTTTTT. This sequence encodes CASSQGPGPSTGELFF.

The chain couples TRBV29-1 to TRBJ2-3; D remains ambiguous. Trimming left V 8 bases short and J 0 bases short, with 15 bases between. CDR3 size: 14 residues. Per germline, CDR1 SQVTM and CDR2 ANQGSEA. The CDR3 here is CSSWQWESTDTQYF. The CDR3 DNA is TGCAGCTCTTGGCAGTGGGAAAGCACAGATACGCAGTATTTT.

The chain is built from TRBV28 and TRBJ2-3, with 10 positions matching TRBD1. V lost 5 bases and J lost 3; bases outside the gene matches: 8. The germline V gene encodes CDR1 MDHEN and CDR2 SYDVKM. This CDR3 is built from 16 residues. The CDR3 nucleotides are TGTGCCAGCAGTCCCCCGACAGGGGGCTCTACAGATACGCAGTATTTT. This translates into CASSPPTGGSTDTQYF.

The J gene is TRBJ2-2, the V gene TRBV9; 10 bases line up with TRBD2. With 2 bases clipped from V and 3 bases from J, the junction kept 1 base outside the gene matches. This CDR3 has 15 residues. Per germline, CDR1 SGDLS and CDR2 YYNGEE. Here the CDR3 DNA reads TGTGCCAGCAGCGTGCTAGCGGGGGACACCGGGGAGCTGTTTTTT. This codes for CASSVLAGDTGELFF.

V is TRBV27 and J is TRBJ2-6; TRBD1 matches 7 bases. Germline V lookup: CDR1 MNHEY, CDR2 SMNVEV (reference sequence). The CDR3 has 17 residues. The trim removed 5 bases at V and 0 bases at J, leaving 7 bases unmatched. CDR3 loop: CASSLRTGPSGANVLTF. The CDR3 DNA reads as TGTGCCAGCAGTCTAAGGACAGGTCCCTCTGGGGCCAACGTCCTGACTTTC.

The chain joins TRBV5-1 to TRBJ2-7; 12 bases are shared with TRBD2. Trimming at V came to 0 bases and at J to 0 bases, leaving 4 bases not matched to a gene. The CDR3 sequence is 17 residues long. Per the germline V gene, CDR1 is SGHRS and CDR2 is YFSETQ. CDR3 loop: CASSLGLAGVNSYEQYF. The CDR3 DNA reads TGCGCCAGCAGCTTGGGACTAGCGGGAGTCAACTCCTACGAGCAGTACTTC. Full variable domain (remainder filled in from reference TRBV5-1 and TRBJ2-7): KAGVTQTPRYLIKTRGQQVTLSCSPISGHRSVSWYQQTPGQGLQFLFEYFSETQRNKGNFPGRFSGRQFSNSRSEMNVSTLELGDSALYLCASSLGLAGVNSYEQYFGPGTRLTVT.

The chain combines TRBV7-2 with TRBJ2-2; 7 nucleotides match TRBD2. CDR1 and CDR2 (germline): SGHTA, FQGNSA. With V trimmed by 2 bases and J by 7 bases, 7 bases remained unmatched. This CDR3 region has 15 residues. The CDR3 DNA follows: TGTGCCAGCAGCTTACTGGGAGGGCCCGGCGGGGAGCTGTTTTTT. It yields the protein CASSLLGGPGGELFF.

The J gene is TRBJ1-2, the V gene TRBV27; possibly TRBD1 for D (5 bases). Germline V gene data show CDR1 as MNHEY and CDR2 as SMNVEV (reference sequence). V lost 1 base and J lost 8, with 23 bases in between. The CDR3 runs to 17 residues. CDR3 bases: TGTGCCAGCAGTTTATGGCCCCTACCGTGGGACTCAATGGGCTACACCTTC. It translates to CASSLWPLPWDSMGYTF.

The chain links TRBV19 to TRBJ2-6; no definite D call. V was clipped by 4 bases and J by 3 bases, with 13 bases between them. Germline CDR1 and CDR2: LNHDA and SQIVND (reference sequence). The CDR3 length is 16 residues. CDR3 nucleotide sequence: TGTGCCAGTAGTAACGGACGGCGCCTTGGGGCCAACGTCCTGACTTTC. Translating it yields CASSNGRRLGANVLTF.

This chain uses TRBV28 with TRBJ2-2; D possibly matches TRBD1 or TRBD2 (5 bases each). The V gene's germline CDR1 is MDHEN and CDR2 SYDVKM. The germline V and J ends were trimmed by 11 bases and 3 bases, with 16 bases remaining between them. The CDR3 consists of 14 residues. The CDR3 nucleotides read TGTGCCCTCCGGGGACGGGGAGACACCGGGGAGCTGTTTTTT. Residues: CALRGRGDTGELFF.

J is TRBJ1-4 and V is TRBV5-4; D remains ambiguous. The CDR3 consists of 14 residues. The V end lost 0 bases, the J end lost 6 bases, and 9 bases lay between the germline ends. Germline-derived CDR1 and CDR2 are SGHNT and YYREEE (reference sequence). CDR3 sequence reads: CASSLGGLDEKLFF. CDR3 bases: TGTGCCAGCAGCTTGGGAGGGCTGGATGAAAAACTGTTTTTT.